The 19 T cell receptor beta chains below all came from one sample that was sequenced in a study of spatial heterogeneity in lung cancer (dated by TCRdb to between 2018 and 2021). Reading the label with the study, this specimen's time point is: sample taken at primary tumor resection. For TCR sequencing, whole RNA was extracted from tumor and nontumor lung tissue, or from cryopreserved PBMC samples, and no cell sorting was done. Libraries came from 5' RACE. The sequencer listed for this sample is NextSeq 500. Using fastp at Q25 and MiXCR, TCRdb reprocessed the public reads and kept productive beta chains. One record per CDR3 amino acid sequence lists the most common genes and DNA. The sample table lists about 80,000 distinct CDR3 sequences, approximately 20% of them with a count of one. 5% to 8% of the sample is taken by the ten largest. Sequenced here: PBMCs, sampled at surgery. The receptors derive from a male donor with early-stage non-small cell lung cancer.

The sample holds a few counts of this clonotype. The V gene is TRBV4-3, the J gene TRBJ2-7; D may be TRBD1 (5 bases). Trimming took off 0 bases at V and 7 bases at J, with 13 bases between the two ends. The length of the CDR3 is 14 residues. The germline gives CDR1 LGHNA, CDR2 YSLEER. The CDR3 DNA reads TGCGCCAGCAGCCAAGATCAAGGGGCTGAGGAGCAGTACTTC. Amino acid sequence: CASSQDQGAEEQYF.

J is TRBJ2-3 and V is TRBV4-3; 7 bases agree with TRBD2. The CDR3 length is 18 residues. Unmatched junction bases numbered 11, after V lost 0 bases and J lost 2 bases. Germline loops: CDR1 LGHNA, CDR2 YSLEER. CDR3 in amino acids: CASSQEGAAGLNTDTQYF. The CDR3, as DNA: TGCGCCAGCAGCCAAGAAGGGGCAGCGGGGCTAAACACAGATACGCAGTATTTT.

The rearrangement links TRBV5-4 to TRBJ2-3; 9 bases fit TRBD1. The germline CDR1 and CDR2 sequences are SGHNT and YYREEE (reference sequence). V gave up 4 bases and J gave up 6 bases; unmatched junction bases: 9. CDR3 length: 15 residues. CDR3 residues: CASSIGQGQRDTQYF. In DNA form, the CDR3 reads TGTGCCAGCAGCATAGGACAGGGGCAAAGGGATACGCAGTATTTT.

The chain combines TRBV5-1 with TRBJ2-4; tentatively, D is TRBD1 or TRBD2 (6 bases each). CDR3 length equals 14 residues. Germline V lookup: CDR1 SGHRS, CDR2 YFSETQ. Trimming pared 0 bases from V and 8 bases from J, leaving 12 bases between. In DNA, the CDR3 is TGCGCCAGCAGCTTGGGTTCCGGGGGCCACATTCAGTACTTC. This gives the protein CASSLGSGGHIQYF.

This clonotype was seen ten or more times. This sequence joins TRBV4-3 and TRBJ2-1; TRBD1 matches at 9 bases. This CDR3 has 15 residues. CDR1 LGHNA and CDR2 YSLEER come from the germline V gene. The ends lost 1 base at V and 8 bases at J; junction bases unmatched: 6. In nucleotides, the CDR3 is TGCGCCAGCAGCCAAGGGAGGACAGGGGTGGATGAGCAGTTCTTC. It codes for CASSQGRTGVDEQFF.

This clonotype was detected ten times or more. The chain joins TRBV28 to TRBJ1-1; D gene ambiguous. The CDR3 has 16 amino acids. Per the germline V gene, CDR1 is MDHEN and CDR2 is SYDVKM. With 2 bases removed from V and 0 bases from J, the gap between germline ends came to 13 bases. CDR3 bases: TGTGCCAGCAGTTTAAGTGACTTAATAATGAACACTGAAGCTTTCTTT. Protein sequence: CASSLSDLIMNTEAFF.

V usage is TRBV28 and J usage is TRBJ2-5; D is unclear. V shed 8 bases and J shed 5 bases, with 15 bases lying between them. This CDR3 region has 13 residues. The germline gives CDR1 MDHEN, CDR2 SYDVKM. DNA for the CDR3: TGTGCCAGCTCAGATCCCCCCGGTGAGACCCAGTACTTC. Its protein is CASSDPPGETQYF. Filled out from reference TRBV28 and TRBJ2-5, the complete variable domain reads DVKVTQSSRYLVKRTGEKVFLECVQDMDHENMFWYRQDPGLGLRLIYFSYDVKMKEKGDIPEGYSVSREKKERFSLILESASTNQTSMYLCASSDPPGETQYFGPGTRLLVL.

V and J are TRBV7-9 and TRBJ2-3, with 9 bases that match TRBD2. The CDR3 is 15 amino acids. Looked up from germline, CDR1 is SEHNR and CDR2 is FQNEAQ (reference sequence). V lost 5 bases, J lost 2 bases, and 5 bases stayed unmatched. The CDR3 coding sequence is TGTGCCAGCAGCGAGATAGCGGGGGTCACAGATACGCAGTATTTT. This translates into CASSEIAGVTDTQYF.

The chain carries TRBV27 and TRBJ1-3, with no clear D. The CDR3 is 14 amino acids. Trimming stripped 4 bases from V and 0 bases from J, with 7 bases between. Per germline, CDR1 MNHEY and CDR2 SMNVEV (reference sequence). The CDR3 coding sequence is TGTGCCAGCAGTTCCGCGTACTCTGGAAACACCATATATTTT. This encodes CASSSAYSGNTIYF.

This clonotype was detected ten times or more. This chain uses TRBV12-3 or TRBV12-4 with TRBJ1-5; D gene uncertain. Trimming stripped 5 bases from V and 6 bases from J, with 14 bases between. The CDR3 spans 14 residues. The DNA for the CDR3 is TGTGCCAGCAGTACCTCGTTAGGAAGTCAGCCCCAGCATTTT. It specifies CASSTSLGSQPQHF.

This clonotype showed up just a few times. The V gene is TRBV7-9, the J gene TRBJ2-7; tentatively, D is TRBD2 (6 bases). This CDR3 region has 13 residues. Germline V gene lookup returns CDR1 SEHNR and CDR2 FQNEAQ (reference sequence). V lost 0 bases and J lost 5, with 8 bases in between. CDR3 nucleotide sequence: TGTGCCAGCAGCTTAGCCGCGGGGAACGAGCAGTACTTC. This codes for CASSLAAGNEQYF.

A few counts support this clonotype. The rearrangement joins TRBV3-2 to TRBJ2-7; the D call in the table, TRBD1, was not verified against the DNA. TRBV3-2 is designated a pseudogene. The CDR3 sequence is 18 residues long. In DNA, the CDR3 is TGTGCCAGCAGCCAAGAGAGCCCCGGGACATGGAACTCCTACGAGCAGTACTTC. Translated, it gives CASSQESPGTWNSYEQYF.

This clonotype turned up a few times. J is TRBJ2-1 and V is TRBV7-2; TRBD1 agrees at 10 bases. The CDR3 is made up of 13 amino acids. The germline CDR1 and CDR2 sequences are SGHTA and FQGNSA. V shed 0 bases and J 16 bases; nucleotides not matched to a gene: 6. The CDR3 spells CASSLAQGQGVFF. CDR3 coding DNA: TGTGCCAGCAGCTTAGCGCAAGGACAGGGGGTTTTCTTC.

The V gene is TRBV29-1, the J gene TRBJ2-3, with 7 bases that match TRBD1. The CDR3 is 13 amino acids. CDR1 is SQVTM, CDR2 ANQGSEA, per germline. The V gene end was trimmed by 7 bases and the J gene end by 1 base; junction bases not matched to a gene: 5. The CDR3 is CSARGQGTDTQYF. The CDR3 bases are TGCAGCGCCCGCGGACAGGGCACAGATACGCAGTATTTT.

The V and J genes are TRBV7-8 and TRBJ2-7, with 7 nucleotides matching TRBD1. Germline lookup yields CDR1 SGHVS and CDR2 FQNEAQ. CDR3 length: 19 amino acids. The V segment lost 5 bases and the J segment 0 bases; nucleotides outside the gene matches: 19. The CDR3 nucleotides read TGTGCCAGCAGCCCCATACAACCACAGGGGCTTTTAAGCTCCTACGAGCAGTACTTC. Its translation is CASSPIQPQGLLSSYEQYF.

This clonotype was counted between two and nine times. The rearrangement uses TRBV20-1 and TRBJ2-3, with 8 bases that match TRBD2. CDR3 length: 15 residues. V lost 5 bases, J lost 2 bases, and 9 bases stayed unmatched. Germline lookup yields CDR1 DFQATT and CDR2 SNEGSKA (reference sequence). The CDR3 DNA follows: TGCAGTGCTTCTGGGACTAGACCCTTCACAGATACGCAGTATTTT. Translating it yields CSASGTRPFTDTQYF.

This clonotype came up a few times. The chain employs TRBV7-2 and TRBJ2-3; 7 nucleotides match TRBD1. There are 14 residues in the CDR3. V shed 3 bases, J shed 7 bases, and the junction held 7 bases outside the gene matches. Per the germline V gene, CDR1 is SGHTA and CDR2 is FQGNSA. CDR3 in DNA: TGTGCCAGCAGCTTGGGACAGAGGGTCTATACGCAGTATTTT. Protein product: CASSLGQRVYTQYF.

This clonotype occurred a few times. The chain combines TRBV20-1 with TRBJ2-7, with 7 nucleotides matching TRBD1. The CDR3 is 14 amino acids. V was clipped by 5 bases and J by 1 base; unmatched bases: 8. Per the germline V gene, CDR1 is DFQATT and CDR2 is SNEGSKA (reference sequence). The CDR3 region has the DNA TGCAGTGCTCCCCCTGCAGGGGGTTCCTACGAGCAGTACTTC. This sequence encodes CSAPPAGGSYEQYF.

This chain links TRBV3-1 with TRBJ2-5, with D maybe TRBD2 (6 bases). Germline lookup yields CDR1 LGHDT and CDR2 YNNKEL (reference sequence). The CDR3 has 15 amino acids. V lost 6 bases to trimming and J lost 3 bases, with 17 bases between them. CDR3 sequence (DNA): TGTGCCAGCAGTCCACAACCTAGCGCTAAAGAGACCCAGTACTTC. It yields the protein CASSPQPSAKETQYF.